This T cell receptor (beta chain) originates from a study of OX40 agonist ivuxolimab in advanced cancers. Study details: Two patients with cutaneous melanoma and one with hepatocellular carcinoma, three in total, showed partial responses.

V gave up 0 bases and J gave up 8 bases; unmatched junction bases: 8. The CDR3 sequence is 16 residues long. CDR1 is SGHDT, CDR2 YYEEEE, per germline. Using immunoSEQ multiplex PCR, the repertoire was profiled, and TCRdb retains in-frame clones only, with some absent. The profile covers around 65,000 clones, with roughly 90% appearing a single time and approximately 0.62% taken by the ten largest. Sample: CD4+ or CD8+ T cells sorted from blood, taken in a trial of the OX40 agonist ivuxolimab. This rearrangement joins TRBV5-6 to TRBJ2-1, with 10 bases matching TRBD2. The sequence was obtained from an adult with an advanced solid tumor such as melanoma, head and neck, liver or kidney cancer. The CDR3 is CASSLASTSGNDEQFF. The CDR3 DNA follows: TGTGCCAGCAGCTTGGCCAGTACTAGCGGGAACGATGAGCAGTTCTTC.